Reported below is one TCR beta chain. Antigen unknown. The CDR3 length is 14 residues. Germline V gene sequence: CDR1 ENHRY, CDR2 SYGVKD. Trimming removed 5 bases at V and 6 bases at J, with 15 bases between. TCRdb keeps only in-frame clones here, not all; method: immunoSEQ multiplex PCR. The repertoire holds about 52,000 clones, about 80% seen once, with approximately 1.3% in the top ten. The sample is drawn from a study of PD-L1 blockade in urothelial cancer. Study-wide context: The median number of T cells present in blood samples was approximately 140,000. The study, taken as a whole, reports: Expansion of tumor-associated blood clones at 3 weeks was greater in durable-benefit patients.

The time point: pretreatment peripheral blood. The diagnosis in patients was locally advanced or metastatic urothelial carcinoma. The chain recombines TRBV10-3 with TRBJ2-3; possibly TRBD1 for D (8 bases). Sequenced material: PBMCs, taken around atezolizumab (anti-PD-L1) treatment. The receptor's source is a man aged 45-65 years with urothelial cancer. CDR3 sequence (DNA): TGTGCCATCAGTCCTAACAGGGGGGGTGATACGCAGTATTTT. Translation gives CAISPNRGGDTQYF.